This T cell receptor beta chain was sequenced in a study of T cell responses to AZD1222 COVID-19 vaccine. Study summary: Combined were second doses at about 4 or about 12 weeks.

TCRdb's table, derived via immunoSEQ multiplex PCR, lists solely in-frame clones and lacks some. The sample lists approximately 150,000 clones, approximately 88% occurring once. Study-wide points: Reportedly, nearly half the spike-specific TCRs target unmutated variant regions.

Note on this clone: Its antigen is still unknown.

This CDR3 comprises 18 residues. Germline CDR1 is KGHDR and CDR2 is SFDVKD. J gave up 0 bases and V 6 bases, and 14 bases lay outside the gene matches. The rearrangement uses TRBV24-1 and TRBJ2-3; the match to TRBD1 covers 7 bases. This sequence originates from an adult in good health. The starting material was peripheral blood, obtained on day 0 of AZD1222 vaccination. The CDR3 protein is CATSLNRGPYLSTDTQYF. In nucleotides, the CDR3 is TGTGCCACCAGTCTAAACAGGGGCCCCTACCTAAGCACAGATACGCAGTATTTT.